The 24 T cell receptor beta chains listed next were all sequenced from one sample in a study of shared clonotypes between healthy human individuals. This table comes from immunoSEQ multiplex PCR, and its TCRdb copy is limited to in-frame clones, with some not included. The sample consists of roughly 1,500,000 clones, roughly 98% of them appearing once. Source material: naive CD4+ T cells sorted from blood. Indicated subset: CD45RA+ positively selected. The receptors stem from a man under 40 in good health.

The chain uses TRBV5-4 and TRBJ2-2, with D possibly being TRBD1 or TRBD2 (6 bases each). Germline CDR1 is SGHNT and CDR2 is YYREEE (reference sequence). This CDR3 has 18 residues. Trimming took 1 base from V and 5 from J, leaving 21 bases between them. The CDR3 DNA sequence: TGTGCCAGCAGCTTGTTTCCTCGGGGGCTTGGTGGAACCGGGGAGCTGTTTTTT. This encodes CASSLFPRGLGGTGELFF.

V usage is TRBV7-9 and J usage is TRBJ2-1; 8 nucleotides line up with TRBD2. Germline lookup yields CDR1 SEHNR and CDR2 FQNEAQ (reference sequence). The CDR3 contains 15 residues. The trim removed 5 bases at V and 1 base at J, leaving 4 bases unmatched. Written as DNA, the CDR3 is TGTGCCAGCAGCGTACTAGCGGCATCCTACAATGAGCAGTTCTTC. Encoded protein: CASSVLAASYNEQFF. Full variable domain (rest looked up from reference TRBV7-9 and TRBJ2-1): DTGVSQNPRHKITKRGQNVTFRCDPISEHNRLYWYRQTLGQGPEFLTYFQNEAQLEKSRLLSDRFSAERPKGSFSTLEIQRTEQGDSAMYLCASSVLAASYNEQFFGPGTRLTVL.

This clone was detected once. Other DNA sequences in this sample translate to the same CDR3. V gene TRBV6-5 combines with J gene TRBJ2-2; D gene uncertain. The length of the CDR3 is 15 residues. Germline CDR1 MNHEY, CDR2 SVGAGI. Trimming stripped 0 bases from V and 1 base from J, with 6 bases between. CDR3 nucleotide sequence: TGTGCCAGCAGTTACTCAGGCGGGAACACCGGGGAGCTGTTTTTT. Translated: CASSYSGGNTGELFF.

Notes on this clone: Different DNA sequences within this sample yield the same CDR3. This CDR3 reads CASSPGQGYGYTF. The CDR3, as DNA: TGTGCCAGCAGCCCGGGACAGGGGTATGGCTACACCTTC. The chain has TRBV5-6 and TRBJ1-2; TRBD1 agrees at 10 bases. Germline assignment: CDR1 SGHDT and CDR2 YYEEEE. CDR3 length: 13 amino acids. The V segment lost 4 bases and the J segment 5 bases; nucleotides outside the gene matches: 2.

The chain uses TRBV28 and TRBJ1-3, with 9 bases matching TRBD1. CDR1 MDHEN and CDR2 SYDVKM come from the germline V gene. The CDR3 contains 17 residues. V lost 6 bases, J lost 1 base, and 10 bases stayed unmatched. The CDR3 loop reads CASSYLQGARSGNTIYF. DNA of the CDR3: TGTGCCAGCAGCTATTTACAGGGGGCGAGGTCTGGAAACACCATATATTTT.

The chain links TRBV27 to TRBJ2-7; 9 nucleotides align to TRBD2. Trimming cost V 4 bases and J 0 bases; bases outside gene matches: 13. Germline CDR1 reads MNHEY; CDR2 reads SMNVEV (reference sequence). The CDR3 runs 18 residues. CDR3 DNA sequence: TGTGCCAGCAGTTCAATAGTCCGCGGGAGGGATCTCTCCTACGAGCAGTACTTC. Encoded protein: CASSSIVRGRDLSYEQYF.

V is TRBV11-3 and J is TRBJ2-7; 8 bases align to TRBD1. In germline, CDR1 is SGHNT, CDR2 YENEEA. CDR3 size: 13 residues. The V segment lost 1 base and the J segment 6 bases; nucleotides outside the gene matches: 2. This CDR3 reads CASSLAGGGEQYF. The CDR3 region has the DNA TGTGCCAGCAGCTTAGCAGGGGGCGGCGAGCAGTACTTC.

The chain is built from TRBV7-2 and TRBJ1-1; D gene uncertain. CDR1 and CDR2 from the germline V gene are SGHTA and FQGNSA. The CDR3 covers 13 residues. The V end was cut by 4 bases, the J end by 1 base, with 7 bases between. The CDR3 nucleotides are TGTGCCAGCAGCTCCGAGGGGAACACTGAAGCTTTCTTT. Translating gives CASSSEGNTEAFF.

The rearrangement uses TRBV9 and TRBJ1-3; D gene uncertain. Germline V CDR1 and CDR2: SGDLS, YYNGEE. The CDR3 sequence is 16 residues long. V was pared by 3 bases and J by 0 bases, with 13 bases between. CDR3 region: CASSEIQANSGNTIYF. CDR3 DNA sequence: TGTGCCAGCAGCGAAATTCAGGCTAACTCTGGAAACACCATATATTTT.

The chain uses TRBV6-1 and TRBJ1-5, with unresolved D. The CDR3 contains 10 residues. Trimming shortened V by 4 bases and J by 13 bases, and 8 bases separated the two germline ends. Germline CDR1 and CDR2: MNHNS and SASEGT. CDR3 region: CASSVGEQHF. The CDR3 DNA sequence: TGTGCCAGCAGTGTCGGAGAACAGCATTTT.

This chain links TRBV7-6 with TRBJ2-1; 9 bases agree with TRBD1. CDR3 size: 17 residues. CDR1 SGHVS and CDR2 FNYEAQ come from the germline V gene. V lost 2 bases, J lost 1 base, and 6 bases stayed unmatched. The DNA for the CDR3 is TGTGCCAGCAGCTTATGGGCCGGGACAGGGTCCTACAATGAGCAGTTCTTC. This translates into CASSLWAGTGSYNEQFF.

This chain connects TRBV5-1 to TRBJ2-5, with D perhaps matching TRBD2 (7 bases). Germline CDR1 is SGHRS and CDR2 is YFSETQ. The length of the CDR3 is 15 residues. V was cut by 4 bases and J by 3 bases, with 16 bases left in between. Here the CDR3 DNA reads TGCGCCAGCAGCCACATGCGGGGGCAGGAAGAGACCCAGTACTTC. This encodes CASSHMRGQEETQYF.

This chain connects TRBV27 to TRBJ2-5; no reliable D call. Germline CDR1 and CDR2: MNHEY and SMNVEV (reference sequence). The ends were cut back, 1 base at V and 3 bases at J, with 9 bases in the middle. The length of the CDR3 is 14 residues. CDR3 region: CASSLLGSEETQYF. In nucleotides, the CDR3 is TGTGCCAGCAGTTTATTGGGCTCCGAAGAGACCCAGTACTTC.

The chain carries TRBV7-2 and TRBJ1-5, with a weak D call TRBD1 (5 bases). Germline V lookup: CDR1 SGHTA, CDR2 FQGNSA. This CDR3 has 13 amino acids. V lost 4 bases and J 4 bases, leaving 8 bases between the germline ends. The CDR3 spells CASSYQGNQPQHF. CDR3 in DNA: TGTGCCAGCAGCTACCAGGGTAATCAGCCCCAGCATTTT.

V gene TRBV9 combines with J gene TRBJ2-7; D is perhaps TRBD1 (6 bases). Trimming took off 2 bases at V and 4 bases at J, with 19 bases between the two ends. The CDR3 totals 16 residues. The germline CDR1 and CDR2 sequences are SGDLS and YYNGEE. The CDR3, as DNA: TGTGCCAGCAGCGTTGCAGGGACACCGGCTTCATACGAGCAGTACTTC. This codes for CASSVAGTPASYEQYF.

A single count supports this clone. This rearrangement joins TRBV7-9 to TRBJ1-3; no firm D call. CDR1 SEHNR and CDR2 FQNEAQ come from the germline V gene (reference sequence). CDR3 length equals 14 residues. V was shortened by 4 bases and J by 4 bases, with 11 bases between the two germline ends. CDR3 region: CASSWKTAGNTIYF. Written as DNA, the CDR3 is TGTGCCAGCAGCTGGAAAACAGCAGGAAACACCATATATTTT.

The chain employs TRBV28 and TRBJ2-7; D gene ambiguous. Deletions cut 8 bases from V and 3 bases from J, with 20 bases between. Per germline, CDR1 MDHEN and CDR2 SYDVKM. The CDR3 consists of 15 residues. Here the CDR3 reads CASRPPWPRIYEQYF. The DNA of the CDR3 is TGTGCCAGCCGACCCCCCTGGCCCCGCATCTACGAGCAGTACTTC.

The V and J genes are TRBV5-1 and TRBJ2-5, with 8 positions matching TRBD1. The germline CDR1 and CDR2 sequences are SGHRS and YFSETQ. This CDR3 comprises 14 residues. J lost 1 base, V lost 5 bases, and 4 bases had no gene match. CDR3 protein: CASRTGVAQETQYF. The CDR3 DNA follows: TGCGCCAGCAGGACAGGGGTGGCCCAAGAGACCCAGTACTTC.

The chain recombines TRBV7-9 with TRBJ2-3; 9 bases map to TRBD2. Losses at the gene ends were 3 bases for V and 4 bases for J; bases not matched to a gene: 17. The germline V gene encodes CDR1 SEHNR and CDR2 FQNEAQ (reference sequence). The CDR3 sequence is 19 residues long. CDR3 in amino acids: CASSFGPFFGREGADTQYF. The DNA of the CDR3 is TGTGCCAGCAGCTTCGGACCTTTTTTTGGGCGGGAGGGCGCAGATACGCAGTATTTT.

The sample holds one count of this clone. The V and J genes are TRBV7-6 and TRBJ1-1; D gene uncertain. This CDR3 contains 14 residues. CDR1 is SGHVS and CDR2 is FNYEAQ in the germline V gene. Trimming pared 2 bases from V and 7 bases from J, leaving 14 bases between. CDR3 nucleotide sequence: TGTGCCAGCAGCTTAAGTATGAAAGTCGGTGAAGCTTTCTTT. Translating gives CASSLSMKVGEAFF.

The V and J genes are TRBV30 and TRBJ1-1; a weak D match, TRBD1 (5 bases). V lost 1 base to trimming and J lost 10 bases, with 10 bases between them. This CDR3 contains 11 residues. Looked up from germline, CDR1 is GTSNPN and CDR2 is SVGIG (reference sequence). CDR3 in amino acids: CAWSDSGPAFF. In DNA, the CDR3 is TGTGCCTGGAGTGATTCGGGGCCAGCTTTCTTT.

The DNA of the CDR3 is TGTGCCAGCAGCATCAGAGACATGAACACTGAAGCTTTCTTT. Its translation is CASSIRDMNTEAFF. The genes are TRBV9 and TRBJ1-1; D not resolved. The ends were cut back, 4 bases at V and 0 bases at J, with 10 bases in the middle. Per the germline V gene, CDR1 is SGDLS and CDR2 is YYNGEE. The CDR3 has 14 residues.

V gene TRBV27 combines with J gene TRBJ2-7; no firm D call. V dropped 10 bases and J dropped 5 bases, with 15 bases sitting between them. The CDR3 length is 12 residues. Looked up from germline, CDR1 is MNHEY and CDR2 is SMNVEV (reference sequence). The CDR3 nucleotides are TGTGCCACCCCCTCGCGTAGGGACGAGCAGTACTTC. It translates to CATPSRRDEQYF.

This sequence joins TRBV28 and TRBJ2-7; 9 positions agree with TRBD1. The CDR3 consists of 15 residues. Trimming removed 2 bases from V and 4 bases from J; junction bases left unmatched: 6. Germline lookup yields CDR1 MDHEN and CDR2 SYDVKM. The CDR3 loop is CASSLGDRVSYEQYF. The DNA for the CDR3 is TGTGCCAGCAGTTTAGGGGACAGGGTCAGTTACGAGCAGTACTTC.